These T cell receptor beta chains were read from a single sample in a study of cytomegalovirus exposure and HLA in healthy donors. Some clones are missing from TCRdb's copy, which holds only in-frame ones; the method was immunoSEQ multiplex PCR. Counted here are about 140,000 clones, 73% occurring once; the ten biggest clones make up 1% to 1.5%. Sequenced: PBMCs. These receptors were obtained from a woman between 40 and 50 years old in good health and CMV-seronegative. CDR3s include the opening cysteine and the closing phenylalanine or tryptophan. D genes are given only for firm matches. Some rows have no size entry. The others give once, few or many, or a class for an expanded clone.

j_call clone_size d_call v_call cdr3_nt cdr3_aa
TRBJ1-2 NA NA TRBV7-9 TGTGCCAGCAGCTTAGGGGAGGAAATAGGCTACACCTTC CASSLGEEIGYTF
TRBJ2-1 few TRBD2 TRBV5-1 TGCGCCAGCAGCGACTACTTAGCGGGGGGGAATGAGCAGTTCTTC CASSDYLAGGNEQFF
TRBJ2-1 NA NA TRBV20-1 TGCAGCAGAGGGTATAACAATGAGCAGTTCTTC CSRGYNNEQFF
TRBJ1-5 NA TRBD1 TRBV28 TGTGCCAGCAGTTTCCCGGGACAGGCCAAGATGGGGGCCCAGCATTTT CASSFPGQAKMGAQHF
TRBJ2-7 few NA TRBV6-5 TGTGCCAGCAGTTTGTCCAGGGACGAGCAGTACTTC CASSLSRDEQYF
TRBJ2-7 NA NA TRBV4-1 TGCGCCAGCAGCCAAGTTCCAGGGGTAGCAACCTACGAGCAGTACTTC CASSQVPGVATYEQYF
TRBJ1-1 few NA TRBV2 TGTGCCAGCATAATGCCGGGGAACACTGAAGCTTTCTTT CASIMPGNTEAFF
TRBJ2-5 few TRBD1 TRBV10-3 TGTGCCATCAGTCCAGGGGGCTCTGAGACCCAGTACTTC CAISPGGSETQYF
TRBJ1-5 NA NA TRBV10-3 TGTGCCATCGGCAGCGATAGCAATCAGCCCCAGCATTTT CAIGSDSNQPQHF
TRBJ2-1 NA TRBD1 TRBV5-1 TGCGCCAGCACAAGGACAGGGAGTTCCAATGAGCAGTTCTTC CASTRTGSSNEQFF
TRBJ2-1 NA NA TRBV5-1 TGCGCCAGCAGCTTGGGTCGGGACAATGAGCAGTTCTTC CASSLGRDNEQFF
TRBJ2-5 NA NA TRBV5-1 TGCGCCAGCAGCACCGCGGGGTCAGGGGGAGAGACCCAGTACTTC CASSTAGSGGETQYF
TRBJ2-5 NA NA TRBV5-1 TGCGCCAGCAGCTTCCAGGGTTTTCAAGAGACCCAGTACTTC CASSFQGFQETQYF
TRBJ1-6 NA NA TRBV11-2 TGTGCCAGCCAGGCGGGGTCCGTAAGCTCCTATAATTCACCCCTCCACTTT CASQAGSVSSYNSPLHF
TRBJ1-1 NA NA TRBV4-1 TGCGCCAGCAGCCTAATTAAGACAGGTGTGAACACTGAAGCTTTCTTT CASSLIKTGVNTEAFF
TRBJ1-5 few NA TRBV6-6 TGTGCCAGCAGCCTGAATCACCTAGACGGGCCCCAGCATTTT CASSLNHLDGPQHF
TRBJ2-7 NA TRBD1 TRBV5-1 TGCGCCAGCAGCTTGAAGGGGGCAGGTTACGAGCAGTACTTC CASSLKGAGYEQYF
TRBJ1-2 NA NA TRBV19 TGTGCCAGTACCCAGGGAGGGGGTTTCGGCTATGGCTACACCTTC CASTQGGGFGYGYTF
TRBJ2-2 once TRBD1 TRBV19 TGTGCCACCAAGGCCGGCGGCAGGGGGTACACCGGGGAGCTGTTTTTT CATKAGGRGYTGELFF
TRBJ1-2 NA NA TRBV6-1 TGTGCCAGCAGTGAAGGCAGGTACTATGGCTACACCTTC CASSEGRYYGYTF
TRBJ2-1 NA TRBD1 TRBV5-4 TGTGCCAGCAGCAGCCCCCTGACAGGGGGCTGGTTTGAGCAGTTCTTC CASSSPLTGGWFEQFF
TRBJ2-3 NA NA TRBV14 TGTGCCAGCAGCAGTGGACAGCGCATAAGCACAGATACGCAGTATTTT CASSSGQRISTDTQYF
TRBJ1-5 NA NA TRBV19 TGTGCCAGTAGTATAGGCGGTACAGGTTTTAGCAATCAGCCCCAGCATTTT CASSIGGTGFSNQPQHF
TRBJ1-1 NA TRBD1 TRBV5-8 TGTGCCAGCAGCTTTGGGACAGGGGGACTCCAAGCTTTCTTT CASSFGTGGLQAFF
TRBJ1-4 NA TRBD1 TRBV6-1 TGTGCCAGCAGGGTGGACAGGGCAATGTTCGAAAAACTGTTTTTT CASRVDRAMFEKLFF
TRBJ1-2 NA TRBD1 TRBV2 TGTGCCAGCAGACAGGGGACAGGGGGCGCTGGCTACACCTTC CASRQGTGGAGYTF
TRBJ2-1 NA NA TRBV5-5 TGTGCCAGCAGCTCCTTAGACTCCTACAATGAGCAGTTCTTC CASSSLDSYNEQFF
TRBJ2-1 once NA TRBV28 TGTGCCAGCAGTTTTCCTGACTCGACCTACAATGAGCAGTTCTTC CASSFPDSTYNEQFF
TRBJ2-3 NA TRBD2 TRBV4-2 TGTGCCAGCAGCGCGACTAGCGGGGGGGTCCATGTAAACACAGATACGCAGTATTTT CASSATSGGVHVNTDTQYF
TRBJ1-4 NA TRBD1 TRBV6-5 TGTGCCAGCAGTTACCGGGCAGGGGGAAATGAAAAACTGTTTTTT CASSYRAGGNEKLFF
TRBJ2-3 NA TRBD2 TRBV6-1 TGTGCCAGCAGTGAAGTTACTAGCGGGTTAAGCACAGATACGCAGTATTTT CASSEVTSGLSTDTQYF
TRBJ2-1 NA TRBD1 TRBV19 TGTGCCAGTACTAGGGGGACAGTATACAATGAGCAGTTCTTC CASTRGTVYNEQFF
TRBJ2-1 few NA TRBV10-3 TGTGCCATCAGTATAGCGGTTTCCTACAATGAGCAGTTCTTC CAISIAVSYNEQFF
TRBJ1-1 NA NA TRBV2 TGTGCCAGCAGTGTAGTCGGTCGGGGCACTGAAGCTTTCTTT CASSVVGRGTEAFF
TRBJ2-7 NA TRBD1 TRBV27 TGTGCCAGCAGAAAGGACAGGAGCTCCTACGAGCAGTACTTC CASRKDRSSYEQYF
TRBJ2-5 NA TRBD1 TRBV28 TGTGCCAGCAACAAGGGACAGGGAAGGGCCGGGACCCAGTACTTC CASNKGQGRAGTQYF
TRBJ1-2 few NA TRBV6-5 TGTGCCAGCAGTTACACCGGGACACTCGAGTATGGCTACACCTTC CASSYTGTLEYGYTF
TRBJ1-2 NA TRBD1 TRBV7-9 TGTGCCAGCAGCTTAGGTCAGGGGGTAGGCTATGGCTACACCTTC CASSLGQGVGYGYTF
TRBJ2-2 few NA TRBV5-1 TGCGCCAGCAGCTTAGGGGGATCTTATAACGGGGAGCTGTTTTTT CASSLGGSYNGELFF
TRBJ2-1 NA TRBD2 TRBV4-1 TGCGCCAGCAGCCACTCAAGGGGCTCTAGCGGGGGGGAAGGGAATGAGCAGTTCTTC CASSHSRGSSGGEGNEQFF
TRBJ1-1 NA NA TRBV25-1 TGTGCCAGCAGTGAATTAAGCGACAGGGAAGCTTTCTTT CASSELSDREAFF
TRBJ2-3 NA NA TRBV2 TGTGCCAGCAGTGAAGGGGGCCTGGTGGCGCAGTATTTT CASSEGGLVAQYF
TRBJ2-5 NA TRBD1 TRBV5-1 TGCGCCAGCAGCTTCCGTACAGGGGAGGAGACCCAGTACTTC CASSFRTGEETQYF
TRBJ1-2 NA NA TRBV4-1 TGCGCCAGCAGCCAAGATTTGTTAGGGGGTTCATCCTATGGCTACACCTTC CASSQDLLGGSSYGYTF
TRBJ1-2 NA NA TRBV19 TGTGCCAGTAGTATACGTGGACAGCAAAACTCCTTC CASSIRGQQNSF
TRBJ1-6 once NA TRBV6-6 TGTGCCAGCAGGGGGGAGGGGCGCGAATCACCCCTCCACTTT CASRGEGRESPLHF
TRBJ2-7 NA TRBD2 TRBV11-2 TGTGCCAGCAGCCAAATTCACGGGGCTAGCGGGAGGTCCTACGAGCAGTACTTC CASSQIHGASGRSYEQYF
TRBJ2-2 NA TRBD1 TRBV7-3 TGTGCCAGCAGCTGGCAGGGGGCTAACACCGGGGAGCTGTTTTTT CASSWQGANTGELFF
TRBJ2-1 NA TRBD1 TRBV11-1 TGTTCCAGCAGCCTGACCCAACAGGGGTACGAGCAGTTCTTC CSSSLTQQGYEQFF
TRBJ1-4 NA NA TRBV4-1 TGCGCCAGCAGCCAAGTCCAGGGTCTAAATGAAAAACTGTTTTTT CASSQVQGLNEKLFF